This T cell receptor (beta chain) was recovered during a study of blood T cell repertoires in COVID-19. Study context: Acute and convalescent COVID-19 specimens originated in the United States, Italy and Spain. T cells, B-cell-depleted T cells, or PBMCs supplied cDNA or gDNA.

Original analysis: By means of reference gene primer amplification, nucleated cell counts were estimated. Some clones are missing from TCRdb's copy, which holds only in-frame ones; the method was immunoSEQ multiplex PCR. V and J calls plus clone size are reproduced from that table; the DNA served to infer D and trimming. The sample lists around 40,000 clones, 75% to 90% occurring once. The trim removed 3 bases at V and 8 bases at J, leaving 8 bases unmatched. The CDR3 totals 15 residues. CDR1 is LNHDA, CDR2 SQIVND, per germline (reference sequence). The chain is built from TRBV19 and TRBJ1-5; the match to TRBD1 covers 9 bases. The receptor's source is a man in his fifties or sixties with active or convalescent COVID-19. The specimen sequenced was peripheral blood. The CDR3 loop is CASSMTGTGIKPQHF. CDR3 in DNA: TGTGCCAGTAGTATGACCGGGACAGGGATCAAGCCCCAGCATTTT.